This T cell receptor (beta chain) was recovered during a study of cytomegalovirus exposure and HLA in healthy donors. The CDR3 runs to 16 residues. Trimming left V 2 bases short and J 2 bases short, with 14 bases between. Looked up from germline, CDR1 is SGHTA and CDR2 is FQGTGA. The PCR had 60 Vbeta and 13 Jbeta primers. The protocol was immunoSEQ multiplex PCR, while the TCRdb copy is restricted to in-frame clones and leaves out a portion. This table holds around 160,000 clones, roughly 78% found once. The genes are TRBV7-3 and TRBJ2-3; D is unclear. The source material was PBMCs. The sequence was collected from a middle-aged man in good health and CMV-seropositive. The CDR3 spells CASSLGPATATDTQYF. The CDR3 bases are TGTGCCAGCAGCTTAGGGCCGGCAACGGCCACAGATACGCAGTATTTT.